This T cell receptor (beta chain) emerged from a study of T cell repertoires in cytomegalovirus infection. Across the whole study: CMV infection together with matching HLA type was indicated by public TCR beta signatures.

Findings and caveats of the study: The study found HLA-C-restricted CMV-specific TCR beta clonotypes dominating the ex vivo response. Summed public TCR beta family frequency identified CMV carriers bearing the relevant HLA.

V dropped 4 bases and J dropped 3 bases, with 12 bases sitting between them. This CDR3 is built from 15 residues. Germline CDR1 is SGHAT and CDR2 is FQNNGV. Points on this clonotype: Its antigen is not known.

MiXCR, applied by TCRdb to the reads, yields one record per CDR3 protein. The data show about 110,000 distinct CDR3 sequences, with 10% seen just once and 30% to 40% held by the top ten. The material sequenced was PBMCs, sequenced either directly or after in vitro stimulation (not recorded which). This chain uses TRBV11-2 with TRBJ1-4, with D hard to call. The TCR originated in a human donor in good health (CMV status not recorded). Some clones in this sample may be carry-over from other donors' samples. In DNA, the CDR3 is TGTGCCAGCAGCTCCGAGATAGCAGCTAATGAAAAACTGTTTTTT. Residues: CASSSEIAANEKLFF.